The next 9 T cell receptor beta chains were all read from a single sample in a study of T cells after yellow fever vaccination. TCRdb reanalysed the 5' RACE reads using MiXCR and keeps one entry per CDR3 protein. The data hold 45,000 to 60,000 distinct CDR3 sequences, with approximately 6% observed a single time. Sequenced material: PBMCs, either bulk or a sorted T-cell subset (CD4+, CD8+, memory, or dextramer-sorted; not recorded which), taken on the day of the yellow fever booster vaccination. These receptors all stem from a man aged 18 to 30 who received the YFV17D yellow fever vaccine.

Many counts were recorded for this clonotype. This chain links TRBV20-1 with TRBJ2-5; 9 nucleotides line up with TRBD2. This CDR3 is 16 amino acids long. V trimming: 0 bases; J trimming: 2 bases; junction bases outside the gene matches: 7. Germline values: CDR1 DFQATT, CDR2 SNEGSKA (reference sequence). CDR3 DNA: TGCAGTGCTAGAGAGATAAGCGGGGGGCTTCAAGAGACCCAGTACTTC. Translation: CSAREISGGLQETQYF.

The sample holds many counts of this clonotype. The rearrangement uses TRBV20-1 and TRBJ2-7; a weak D match, TRBD1 (6 bases). Looked up from germline, CDR1 is DFQATT and CDR2 is SNEGSKA (reference sequence). The CDR3 runs to 14 residues. Trimming removed 2 bases from V and 2 bases from J, with 13 bases in between. CDR3 bases: TGCAGTGCTAGAACGGACAGTACTCCCTACGAGCAGTACTTC. This codes for CSARTDSTPYEQYF.

This clonotype has ten or more counts. V and J are TRBV7-9 and TRBJ2-3; no reliable D call. V dropped 5 bases and J dropped 5 bases, with 14 bases sitting between them. Looked up from germline, CDR1 is SEHNR and CDR2 is FQNEAQ (reference sequence). CDR3 length: 14 residues. CDR3 in amino acids: CASSPPPPGDTQYF. CDR3 bases: TGTGCCAGCAGCCCCCCTCCTCCAGGAGATACGCAGTATTTT.

In regard to this clonotype: A read error may account for a junction end that differs from germline. The chain joins TRBV28 to TRBJ1-4; the D gene is possibly TRBD1 (5 bases). Germline lookup yields CDR1 MDHEN and CDR2 SYDVKM. The CDR3 totals 16 residues. The CDR3 DNA follows: TGTGCCAGCAGCCGAACAGGACATACAACTAATGAAAAACGGTTTTTT. Residues: CASSRTGHTTNEKRFF.

This clonotype was detected ten times or more. The rearrangement uses TRBV2 and TRBJ2-3, with D possibly called TRBD1 or TRBD2 (5 bases each). This CDR3 contains 16 residues. Trimming took 6 bases from V and 1 from J, leaving 17 bases between them. Germline CDR1 SNHLY, CDR2 FYNNEI. This chain's CDR3 is CASSPSRDQRTDTQYF. The CDR3 nucleotides are TGTGCCAGCAGCCCCAGCCGGGACCAACGCACAGATACGCAGTATTTT.

This clonotype was picked up a small number of times. V is TRBV6-5 and J is TRBJ1-5, with unresolved D. Trimming pared 6 bases from V and 2 bases from J, leaving 17 bases between. This CDR3 has 16 amino acids. The germline V gene encodes CDR1 MNHEY and CDR2 SVGAGI. CDR3 region: CASSQPLEDGNQPQHF. Written as DNA, the CDR3 is TGTGCCAGCAGCCAACCATTGGAAGATGGCAATCAGCCCCAGCATTTT.

V gene TRBV7-3 combines with J gene TRBJ2-7; a weak D match, TRBD1 (6 bases). CDR3 size: 15 residues. The germline V and J ends were trimmed by 5 bases and 0 bases, with 14 bases remaining between them. Germline V gene data show CDR1 as SGHTA and CDR2 as FQGTGA. The CDR3 region is CASSLRGESSYEQYF. The DNA of the CDR3 is TGTGCCAGCAGCCTCAGGGGCGAAAGCTCCTACGAGCAGTACTTC. The full variable domain, its missing parts supplied by reference TRBV7-3 and TRBJ2-7, is GAGVSQTPSNKVTEKGKYVELRCDPISGHTALYWYRQSLGQGPEFLIYFQGTGAADDSGLPNDRFFAVRPEGSVSTLKIQRTERGDSAVYLCASSLRGESSYEQYFGPGTRLTVT.

The V and J genes are TRBV6-5 and TRBJ2-4; D is ambiguous. V lost 5 bases and J lost 4, with 9 bases in between. CDR3 length: 13 residues. CDR1 and CDR2 from the germline V gene are MNHEY and SVGAGI. The CDR3 sequence: CASSTGGKNIQYF. For the CDR3, the DNA is TGTGCCAGCAGTACGGGCGGAAAAAACATTCAGTACTTC.

This clonotype has only a few counts. The chain couples TRBV15 to TRBJ1-2, with D hard to call. Looked up from germline, CDR1 is LNHNV and CDR2 is YYDKDF (reference sequence). V gave up 0 bases and J gave up 2 bases, with 7 bases separating them. CDR3 length equals 14 residues. CDR3 coding DNA: TGTGCCACCAGCAGAGATCGAGGGAACTATGGCTACACCTTC. Protein: CATSRDRGNYGYTF.